This T cell receptor beta chain was sequenced during a study of Ad26.COV2.S vaccination and SARS-CoV-2 variants (dated by TCRdb to the early 2020s). Regarding the study in general: Vaccine-arm donors were drawn from COV1001, a multicentre, randomized, double-blind, placebo-controlled phase I-IIa trial of Ad26.COV2.S in healthy adults. Ad26.COV2.S was administered intramuscularly at 5 x 10^10 or 1 x 10^11 viral particles, either as a single shot or as two shots given 56 days apart. TCRbeta repertoire sequencing served as the tool for gauging how specific and how broad the SARS-CoV-2-reactive T cell receptors were following Ad26.COV2.S vaccination. The TCR-sequenced set comprised approximately 32 samples: some 20 Ad26.COV2.S vaccine recipients, 5 placebo recipients and 8 SARS-CoV-2 convalescent individuals. Participants in the trial were split at random into five groups of five each, receiving low-dose or high-dose Ad26.COV2.S once or twice, or else placebo on both occasions. Investigators did not know the trial group allocation while performing experiments and assessing outcomes. What the research found in general, with its limitations: Vaccine and placebo recipients had similar non-spike TCR breadth, a finding consistent with the vaccine containing only spike. Ad26.COV2.S recipients had higher spike-specific TCR breadth than placebo recipients (P = 0.0014). After vaccination, spike-specific CD8+ and CD4+ T cell responses were reported to show substantial breadth. The study lacked the statistical power to compare responses across vaccine doses or regimens. It was noted by the authors that total T cell responses may have been underestimated by the TCR breadth and depth analyses.

As encoded in the germline V gene, CDR1 is MNHEY while CDR2 is SVGAGI. The CDR3 contains 14 residues, cysteine and phenylalanine counted. Only the CDR3 region is kept as DNA, spanning 42 bases read in frame from base 1. Between the V and J ends, shortened by 7 bases and 4 bases respectively, the junction contains 13 bases. The sample's treatment or condition label, in plain terms: 15 to 20 received Ad26.COV2.S at low or high dose, single or two shots; a few received placebo; per-sample allocation not given. For vaccine and placebo recipients, the sequenced repertoires came from samples collected on day 63 after the first injection. Cohort 1b enrolled about two dozen adults aged 18-55 years at a single site in Boston, USA, between 29 July and 7 August 2020. Ad26.COV2.S was a replication-incompetent adenovirus type 26 vector expressing a prefusion-stabilized SARS-CoV-2 spike protein from the original Wuhan strain.

To note about this clone: The antigen it binds to is not known. No base quality information exists; no much larger clone differs at one position.

The immunoSEQ Assay was the method used to sequence TCRbeta CDR3 regions. After extraction, genomic DNA underwent amplification by bias-controlled multiplex PCR, followed by high-throughput sequencing. The paper's processing steps were these. Collapsing and filtering of sequences were performed to quantify the absolute abundance of each unique TCRbeta CDR3 region. T cell fraction was estimated by normalizing TCRbeta template counts to usable DNA, with usable DNA measured through amplification of reference genes found in all nucleated cells. Repertoire TCRs were annotated as SARS-CoV-2-specific by exact matching of V gene, CDR3 amino acid sequence and J gene to a known reactive TCR set. The reference SARS-CoV-2 TCR set was derived from MIRA and filtered for enrichment in COVID-19-positive ImmuneCODE repertoires, a step that removed public or cross-reactive TCRs. Based on the MIRA antigens, annotated TCRs were further analysed at the level of specific ORF or position within ORF. Breadth was defined as annotated unique rearrangements over total unique productive rearrangements; depth was the summed frequency of those rearrangements. Two-sided Wilcoxon rank-sum tests were used to compare TCR breadth between groups. What TCRdb holds here is the immuneACCESS table cut down to in-frame rearrangements. Part of the clones is not present; checked against another copy, under half of the missing clones reflect an unresolved V gene, and the others are unexplained. V and J calls and clone size are given by that table; D and trimming were obtained from the DNA. This sample is represented by about 680,000 clones; more than 80% of them were singletons. The ten largest make up about 1.5% of the sample.

This receptor was taken from a person between 18 and 65 years old who received the Ad26.COV2.S COVID-19 vaccine or a placebo. This specimen was peripheral blood, taken in a trial of Ad26.COV2.S vaccine versus placebo. This chain joins TRBV6-5 to TRBJ1-4, with a tentative D gene TRBD1 over 6 matching bases. Read as DNA, the sequence is TGTGCCAGCAATAAAGGGGGGGTTAATGAAAAACTGTTTTTT. This gives the protein CASNKGGVNEKLFF.